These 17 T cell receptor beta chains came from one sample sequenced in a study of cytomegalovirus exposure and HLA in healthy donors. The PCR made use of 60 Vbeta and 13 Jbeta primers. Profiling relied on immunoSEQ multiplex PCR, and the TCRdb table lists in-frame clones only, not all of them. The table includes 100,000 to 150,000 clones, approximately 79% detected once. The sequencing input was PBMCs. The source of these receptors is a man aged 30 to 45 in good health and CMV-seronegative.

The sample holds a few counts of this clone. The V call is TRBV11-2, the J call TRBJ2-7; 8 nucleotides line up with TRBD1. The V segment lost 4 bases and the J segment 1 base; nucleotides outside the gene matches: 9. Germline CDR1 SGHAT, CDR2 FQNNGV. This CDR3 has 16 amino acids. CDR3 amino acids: CASSSGTGFLSYEQYF. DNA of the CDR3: TGTGCCAGCAGCTCCGGGACAGGATTCCTTTCCTACGAGCAGTACTTC.

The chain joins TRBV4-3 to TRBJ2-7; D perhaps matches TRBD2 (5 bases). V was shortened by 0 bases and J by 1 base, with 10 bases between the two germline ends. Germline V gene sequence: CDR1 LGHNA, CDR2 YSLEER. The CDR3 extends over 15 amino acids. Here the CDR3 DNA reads TGCGCCAGCAGCCAAGAGGGGTCGGGGTCCTACGAGCAGTACTTC. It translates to CASSQEGSGSYEQYF.

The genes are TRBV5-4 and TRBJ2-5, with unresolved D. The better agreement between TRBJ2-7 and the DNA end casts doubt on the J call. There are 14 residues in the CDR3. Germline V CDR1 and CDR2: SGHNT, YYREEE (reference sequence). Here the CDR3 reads CASSLLDNSYEQYF. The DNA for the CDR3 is TGTGCCAGCAGCTTGTTAGACAATTCCTACGAGCAGTACTTC.

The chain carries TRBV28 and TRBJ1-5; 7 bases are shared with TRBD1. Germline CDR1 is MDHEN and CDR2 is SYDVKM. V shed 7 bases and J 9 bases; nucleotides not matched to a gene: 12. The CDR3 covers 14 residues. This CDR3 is CASKRRDSYRPQHF. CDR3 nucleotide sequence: TGTGCCAGCAAGCGTCGGGACAGTTATCGGCCCCAGCATTTT.

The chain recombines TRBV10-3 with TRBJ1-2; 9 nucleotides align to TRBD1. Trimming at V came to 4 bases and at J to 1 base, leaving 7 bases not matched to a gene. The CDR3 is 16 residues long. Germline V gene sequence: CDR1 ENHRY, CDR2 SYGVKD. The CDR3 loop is CAISAGQGRNNYGYTF. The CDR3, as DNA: TGTGCCATCAGTGCAGGACAGGGGAGGAATAACTATGGCTACACCTTC.

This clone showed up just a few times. CDR3 DNA sequence: TGCAGCGTTGAAGACCGACTAGGGTTTAGGGGCGGGGAGCTGTTTTTT. Protein sequence: CSVEDRLGFRGGELFF. The chain joins TRBV29-1 to TRBJ2-2; D might be TRBD2 (6 bases). Germline V CDR1 and CDR2: SQVTM, ANQGSEA. The CDR3 length is 16 residues. The germline V and J ends were trimmed by 0 bases and 7 bases, with 18 bases remaining between them.

CDR3 sequence (DNA): TGCGCCAGCAGTATCGGGACAGGCTACGAGCAGTACTTC. Amino acids: CASSIGTGYEQYF. J is TRBJ2-7 and V is TRBV5-1; 8 nucleotides agree with TRBD1. The CDR3 consists of 13 residues. Germline values: CDR1 SGHRS, CDR2 YFSETQ. The trim removed 5 bases at V and 3 bases at J, leaving 4 bases unmatched.

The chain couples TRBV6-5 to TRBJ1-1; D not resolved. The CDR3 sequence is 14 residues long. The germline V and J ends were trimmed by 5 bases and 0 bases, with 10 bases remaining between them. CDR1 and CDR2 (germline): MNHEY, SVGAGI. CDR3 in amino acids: CASSLSPVNTEAFF. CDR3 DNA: TGTGCCAGCAGTCTTAGCCCGGTGAACACTGAAGCTTTCTTT.

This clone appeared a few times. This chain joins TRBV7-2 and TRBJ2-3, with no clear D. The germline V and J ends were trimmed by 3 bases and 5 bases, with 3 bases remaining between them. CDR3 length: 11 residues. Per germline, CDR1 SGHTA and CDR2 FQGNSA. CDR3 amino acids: CASSFKDTQYF. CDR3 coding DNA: TGTGCCAGCAGCTTCAAAGATACGCAGTATTTT.

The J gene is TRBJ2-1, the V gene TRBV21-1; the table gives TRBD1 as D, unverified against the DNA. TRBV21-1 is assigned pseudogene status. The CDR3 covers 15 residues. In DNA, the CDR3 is TGTGCCAGCAACTCTGGACAGCTCTCCTACAATGAGCAGTTCTTC. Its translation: CASNSGQLSYNEQFF.

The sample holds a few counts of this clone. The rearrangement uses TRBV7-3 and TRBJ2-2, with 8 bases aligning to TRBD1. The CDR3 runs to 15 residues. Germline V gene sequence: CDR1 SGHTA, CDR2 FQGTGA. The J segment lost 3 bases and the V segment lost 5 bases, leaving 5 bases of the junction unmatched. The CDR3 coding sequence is TGTGCCAGCAGCCCAGGACAGGGTGACACCGGGGAGCTGTTTTTT. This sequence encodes CASSPGQGDTGELFF.

In DNA, the CDR3 is TGTGCCAGCAGCGATCAGGGGCGCAGGGGAGAGACCCAGTACTTC. This translates into CASSDQGRRGETQYF. The chain is built from TRBV9 and TRBJ2-5; TRBD1 might be the D (6 bases). This CDR3 is built from 15 residues. V was cut by 3 bases and J by 4 bases, with 16 bases left in between. Germline CDR1 is SGDLS and CDR2 is YYNGEE.

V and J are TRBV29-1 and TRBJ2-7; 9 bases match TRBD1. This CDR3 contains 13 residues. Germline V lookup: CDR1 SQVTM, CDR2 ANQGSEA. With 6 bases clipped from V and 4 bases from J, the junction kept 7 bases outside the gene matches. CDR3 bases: TGCAGCGTCTCCGGGACAGGGACATACGAGCAGTACTTC. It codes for CSVSGTGTYEQYF.

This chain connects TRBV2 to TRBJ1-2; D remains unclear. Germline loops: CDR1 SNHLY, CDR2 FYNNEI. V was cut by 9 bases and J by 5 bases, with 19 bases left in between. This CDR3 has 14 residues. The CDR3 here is CASSGPSDTYGYTF. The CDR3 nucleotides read TGTGCCAGTTCAGGCCCGTCTGATACTTATGGCTACACCTTC.

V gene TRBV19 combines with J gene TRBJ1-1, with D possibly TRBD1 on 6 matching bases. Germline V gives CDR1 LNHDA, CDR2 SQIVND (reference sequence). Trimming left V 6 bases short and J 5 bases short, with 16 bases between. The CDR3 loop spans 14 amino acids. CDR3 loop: CASSITGSSTEAFF. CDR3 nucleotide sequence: TGTGCCAGTAGCATAACAGGGTCCTCTACTGAAGCTTTCTTT.

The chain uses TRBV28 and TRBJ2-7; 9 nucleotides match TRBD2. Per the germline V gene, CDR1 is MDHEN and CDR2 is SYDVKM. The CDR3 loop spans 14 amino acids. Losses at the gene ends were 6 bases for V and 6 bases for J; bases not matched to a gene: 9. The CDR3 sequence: CASRNLAGSGEQYF. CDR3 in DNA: TGTGCCAGCAGGAACCTAGCGGGGTCCGGCGAGCAGTACTTC.

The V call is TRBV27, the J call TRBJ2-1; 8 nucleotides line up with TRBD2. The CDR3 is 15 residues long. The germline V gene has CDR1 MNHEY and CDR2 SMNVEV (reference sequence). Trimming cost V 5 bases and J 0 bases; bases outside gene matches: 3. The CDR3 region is CASSDGLASYNEQFF. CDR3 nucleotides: TGTGCCAGCAGTGACGGACTAGCCTCCTACAATGAGCAGTTCTTC.